Shown below are 9 T cell receptor beta chains from a single sample sequenced in a study of T cells after yellow fever vaccination. TCRdb re-derived calls from the 5' RACE reads in MiXCR, one entry per CDR3 protein. Of a few hundred thousand distinct CDR3 sequences in the sample, about 15% are singletons; the top ten hold 15% to 20%. Material: PBMCs, obtained about 5 days after the first yellow fever vaccination. These receptors all come from a young man who received the YFV17D yellow fever vaccine.

This clonotype was observed once. Relative to the germline gene, one junction end is altered; a read error may explain this. The CDR3, as DNA: TGTGCCAGCAGCTTTATGTCTAGGGCTACTGATTATGGCTACATCTTC. Protein sequence: CASSFMSRATDYGYIF. V gene TRBV7-2 combines with J gene TRBJ1-2; D not certain. CDR3 length: 16 residues. The V gene's germline CDR1 is SGHTA and CDR2 FQGNSA.

This clonotype has more than one count but fewer than ten. The chain is built from TRBV10-1 and TRBJ2-7; D unresolved. The V end lost 0 bases, the J end lost 5 bases, and 11 bases lay between the germline ends. This CDR3 region has 14 residues. The germline V gene has CDR1 WNHNN and CDR2 SYGVQD (reference sequence). This CDR3 is CASSESIGNDEQYF. The CDR3 bases are TGCGCCAGCAGTGAGTCGATTGGTAACGACGAGCAGTACTTC.

This clonotype showed up just a few times. This sequence joins TRBV5-1 and TRBJ2-1; perhaps TRBD1 as D (5 bases). The CDR3 has 15 residues. Looked up from germline, CDR1 is SGHRS and CDR2 is YFSETQ. V dropped 5 bases and J dropped 7 bases, with 19 bases sitting between them. The CDR3 coding sequence is TGCGCCAGCAGACAGGACCCGGTAGGTAGAAATGAGCAGTTCTTC. Translation gives CASRQDPVGRNEQFF.

The genes are TRBV4-3 and TRBJ2-3; D is undetermined. This CDR3 comprises 14 residues. The germline CDR1 and CDR2 sequences are LGHNA and YSLEER. The V end lost 4 bases, the J end lost 4 bases, and 12 bases lay between the germline ends. CDR3: CASSPPFPPDTQYF. The CDR3 DNA sequence: TGCGCCAGCAGCCCGCCGTTTCCCCCAGATACGCAGTATTTT.

This clonotype turned up a few times. This sequence joins TRBV3-1 and TRBJ1-1; D gene uncertain. The CDR3 has 17 residues. Trimming took 0 bases from V and 1 from J, leaving 15 bases between them. Germline CDR1 and CDR2: LGHDT and YNNKEL (reference sequence). The CDR3 DNA is TGTGCCAGCAGCCAAGATCGGTTGGGGTTGGCGAACACTGAAGCTTTCTTT. Translating it yields CASSQDRLGLANTEAFF.

The V and J genes are TRBV7-2 and TRBJ1-4; D not resolved. Germline V CDR1 and CDR2: SGHTA, FQGNSA. The CDR3 extends over 16 amino acids. V was trimmed by 4 bases and J by 0 bases, leaving 12 bases between them. The CDR3 is CASSSDPFTTNEKLFF. The CDR3 DNA reads as TGTGCCAGCAGCTCTGACCCTTTTACAACTAATGAAAAACTGTTTTTT.

This clonotype has ten or more counts. The V and J genes are TRBV6-5 and TRBJ1-5; 8 positions agree with TRBD1. The CDR3 length is 14 residues. Unmatched junction bases numbered 1, after V lost 2 bases and J lost 4 bases. Germline V gene data show CDR1 as MNHEY and CDR2 as SVGAGI. The CDR3 is CASSYGQGNQPQHF. DNA of the CDR3: TGTGCCAGCAGTTACGGACAGGGAAATCAGCCCCAGCATTTT.

The chain joins TRBV7-2 to TRBJ1-2; unclear D gene. Germline loops: CDR1 SGHTA, CDR2 FQGNSA. Trimming left V 5 bases short and J 8 bases short, with 9 bases between. The CDR3 contains 11 residues. The CDR3 DNA reads TGTGCCAGCAGCCCTGGTCCCGGCTACACCTTC. Encoded protein: CASSPGPGYTF.

This clonotype has a handful of counts. This rearrangement joins TRBV7-8 to TRBJ2-3, with 11 nucleotides matching TRBD2. The CDR3 consists of 18 residues. CDR1 is SGHVS and CDR2 is FQNEAQ in the germline V gene. Trimming took 6 bases from V and 0 from J; bases not matched to a gene: 11. The CDR3 DNA reads as TGTGCCAGCAGTCCCACGCCCCTAGCGGGGGGCAGCACAGATACGCAGTATTTT. Translating it yields CASSPTPLAGGSTDTQYF.